This TCR beta chain comes out of a study of blood T cell repertoires in COVID-19. About the study: T cells, B-cell-depleted T cells, or PBMCs provided the cDNA or gDNA that served as material.

In the authors' methods: For nucleated cells, counts were estimated from reference gene primer amplification. Some clones are missing from TCRdb's copy, which holds only in-frame ones; the method was immunoSEQ multiplex PCR. From that table come the V and J calls and clone size; the DNA was used to work out D and trimming. The sample lists 25,000 to 35,000 clones, approximately 80% seen once, with roughly 27% in the top ten. The germline CDR1 and CDR2 sequences are ENHRY and SYGVKD. CDR3 length: 16 residues. J gave up 1 base and V 10 bases, and 10 bases lay outside the gene matches. The TCR was taken from a man in his 70s with active COVID-19. The chain links TRBV10-3 to TRBJ1-5; 10 bases map to TRBD1. The sample consisted of peripheral blood. CDR3 DNA sequence: TGTGCCACCTCGGGACAGGGGTCGGTAAGCAATCAGCCCCAGCATTTT. This sequence encodes CATSGQGSVSNQPQHF.